This T cell receptor (beta chain) is drawn from a study of blood T cell repertoires in COVID-19 (dated by TCRdb to 2020 to 2022). Some background on the complete study: Samples from collaborators originated in the United States, Italy and Spain and spanned both the acute and convalescent phases of COVID-19. The material from the prospective study consisted of cDNA or gDNA derived from T cells, B-cell-depleted T cells, or PBMCs. Subjects who had been exposed to COVID-19, were actively infected with it, or had recovered from it provided the deeply sampled blood TCRbeta repertoires that made up the dataset. A freely available public database, intended as a resource for researchers studying the immune response to SARS-CoV-2, is where the repertoires were released. Samples were obtained from the ongoing ImmuneRACE study (first 160 participants) and from about 1,300 subjects provided by 6 global collaborators. Sample metadata almost always included a de-identified subject ID, COVID-19 status, age in years and sex. Where HLA class I and class II types were available, the types were taken from metadata supplied by the sample provider, not from assay-based typing.

Overall study outcomes, separate from this receptor: How much clinical and demographic metadata was included differed by source and by participant, and the metadata was provided uncurated.

The immunoSEQ Assay, a bias-controlled multiplex PCR, was used to amplify TCRbeta CDR3 regions from genomic DNA. Per the authors' processing: The number of nucleated cells in each sample was estimated from the amplification of reference gene primers within the assay. To quantify the absolute abundance of each unique TCRbeta CDR3 rearrangement, sequence reads were collapsed and filtered. For each sample, productive Simpson clonality was calculated by taking the square root of Simpson's diversity index across productive rearrangements. TCRdb obtained this table from immuneACCESS and retained in-frame rearrangements with V and J assigned. These tables miss some clones; where compared with another copy, unresolved V genes account for less than half of the shortfall, and the remainder is unexplained. That table furnishes V, J and clone size, whereas the DNA furnished D and trimming. The sample contains about 200,000 clones, around 90% of them found a single time. The ten largest clones take up 3% to 3.5% of the sample.

Concerning this clone: What antigen it recognizes has not been identified. No per-base quality is available; no much larger clone lies one base away.

Each collaborating institution followed its own protocols to collect whole blood in K2EDTA tubes. Collaborator samples were shipped for TCRbeta analysis as frozen whole blood, isolated PBMCs, or DNA extracted from either sample type. This TCR derives from a man in his 60s with acute or convalescent COVID-19. Input material: peripheral blood.

The nucleotide sequence reads TGTGCCAGCTCACCACCGTACAGTGCCACCTCTAACACAGATACGCAGTATTTT. This yields the protein CASSPPYSATSNTDTQYF. Recombination joined TRBV18 with TRBJ2-3, with the D gene too uncertain to name. The CDR3, from cysteine to phenylalanine, totals 18 residues. The retained sequence is limited to the CDR3, 54 bases, with the frame set at the first base. The germline V gene encodes CDR1 KGHSH and CDR2 LQKENI. V loses 0 bases of germline sequence and J loses 2 bases, and the interval between the two ends is 18 bases.